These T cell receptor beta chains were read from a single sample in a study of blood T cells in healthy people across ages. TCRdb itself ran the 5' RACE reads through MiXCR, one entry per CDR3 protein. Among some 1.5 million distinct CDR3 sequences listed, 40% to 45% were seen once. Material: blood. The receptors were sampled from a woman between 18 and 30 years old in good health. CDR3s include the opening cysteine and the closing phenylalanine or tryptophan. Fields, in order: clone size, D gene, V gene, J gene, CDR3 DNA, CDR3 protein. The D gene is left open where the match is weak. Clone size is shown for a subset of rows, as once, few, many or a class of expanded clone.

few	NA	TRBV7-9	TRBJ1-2	TGTGCCAGCAGCTCGCGGGACCGAGCCTTATATGGCTACACCTTC	CASSSRDRALYGYTF
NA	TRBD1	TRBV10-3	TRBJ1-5	TGTGCCATCAGTGCCAGGGGCAGGGGGGACGGCGGTAGCAATCAGCCCCAGCATTTT	CAISARGRGDGGSNQPQHF
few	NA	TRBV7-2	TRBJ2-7	TGTGCCAGCAGCTTAGACCTCAATCGGGCGTACGAGCAGTACTTC	CASSLDLNRAYEQYF
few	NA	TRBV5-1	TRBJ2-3	TGCGCCAGCAGCTCCAGGGGTCGTTCAGATACGCAGTATTTT	CASSSRGRSDTQYF
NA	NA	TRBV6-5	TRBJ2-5	TGTGCCAGCAGTTACTCAACTAAAGAGACCCAGTACTTC	CASSYSTKETQYF
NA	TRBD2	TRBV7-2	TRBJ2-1	TGTGCCAGCAGCTTAAGACTAGCGGGATCCCTATCCGCCTACAATGAGCAGTTCTTC	CASSLRLAGSLSAYNEQFF
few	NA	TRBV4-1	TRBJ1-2	TGCGCCAGCAGCCATGTAGGACAGCTCAACTATGGCTACACCTTC	CASSHVGQLNYGYTF
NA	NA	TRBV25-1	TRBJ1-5	TGTGCCAGCAGTGAAGGCAGGGTCAATCAGCCCCAGCATTTT	CASSEGRVNQPQHF
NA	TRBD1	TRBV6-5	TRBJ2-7	TGTGCCAGCAGTTCTCCCGGGACAGGGACCGAGCAGTACTTC	CASSSPGTGTEQYF
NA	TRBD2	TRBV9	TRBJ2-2	TGTGCCAGCAGCGTAGCCCTAGCGGAGAACACCGGGGAGCTGTTTTTT	CASSVALAENTGELFF
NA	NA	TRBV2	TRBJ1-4	TGTGCCAGCAGTGAAGGGGGACTTTGGGAAAAACTGTTTTTT	CASSEGGLWEKLFF
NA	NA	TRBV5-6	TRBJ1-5	TGTGCCAGCAGCTTGATTCATAGCAATCAGCCCCAGCATTTT	CASSLIHSNQPQHF
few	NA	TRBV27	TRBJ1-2	TGTGCCAGCAGTTTTTCCGTAGGGCTTGGCTACACCTTC	CASSFSVGLGYTF
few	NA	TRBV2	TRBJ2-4	TGTGCCAGCAGTGGTCAGGGGCTCGTAGCCAAAAACATTCAGTACTTC	CASSGQGLVAKNIQYF
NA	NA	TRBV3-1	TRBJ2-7	TGTGCCAGCAGCCAGACCGGACTTCGGCTCGAGCAGTACTTC	CASSQTGLRLEQYF
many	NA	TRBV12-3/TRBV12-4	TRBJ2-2	TGTGCCAGCAGTTTTGGGGGATCCGGGGAGCTGTTTTTT	CASSFGGSGELFF
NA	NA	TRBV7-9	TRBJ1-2	TGTGCCATCCCAAATAACAGGGTGTTACCCTGGGCCGGCTACACCTTC	CAIPNNRVLPWAGYTF